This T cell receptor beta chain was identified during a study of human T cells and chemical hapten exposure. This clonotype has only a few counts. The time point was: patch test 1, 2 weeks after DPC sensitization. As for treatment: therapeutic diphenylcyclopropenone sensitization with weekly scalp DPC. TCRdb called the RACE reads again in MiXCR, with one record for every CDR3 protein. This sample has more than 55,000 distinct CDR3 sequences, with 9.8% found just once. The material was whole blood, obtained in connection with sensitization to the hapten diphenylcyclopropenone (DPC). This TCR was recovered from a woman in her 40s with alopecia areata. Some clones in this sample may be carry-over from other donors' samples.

The CDR3 DNA sequence: TGTGCCAGCAGCTACGGACGCCTTCGGCCATACGAGCAGTTCTTC. Protein: CASSYGRLRPYEQFF. The rearrangement joins TRBV13 to TRBJ2-1; D ambiguous. CDR1 and CDR2 (germline): PRHDT, FYEKMQ (reference sequence). Trimming shortened V by 4 bases and J by 10 bases, and 20 bases separated the two germline ends. CDR3 length: 15 amino acids.